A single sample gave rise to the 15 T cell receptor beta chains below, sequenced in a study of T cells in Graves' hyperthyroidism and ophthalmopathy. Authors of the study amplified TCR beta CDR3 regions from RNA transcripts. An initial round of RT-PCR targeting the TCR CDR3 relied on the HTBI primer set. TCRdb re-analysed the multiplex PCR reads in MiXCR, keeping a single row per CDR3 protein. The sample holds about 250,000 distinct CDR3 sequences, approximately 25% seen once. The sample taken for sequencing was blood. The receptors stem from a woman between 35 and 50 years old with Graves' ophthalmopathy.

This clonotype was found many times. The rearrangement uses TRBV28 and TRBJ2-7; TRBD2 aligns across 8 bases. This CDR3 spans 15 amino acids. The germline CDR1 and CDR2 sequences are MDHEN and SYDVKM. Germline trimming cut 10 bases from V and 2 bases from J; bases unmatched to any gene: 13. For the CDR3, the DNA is TGTGCCACCATTCCAGCGGGAGTATACCCCTACGAGCAGTACTTC. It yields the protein CATIPAGVYPYEQYF.

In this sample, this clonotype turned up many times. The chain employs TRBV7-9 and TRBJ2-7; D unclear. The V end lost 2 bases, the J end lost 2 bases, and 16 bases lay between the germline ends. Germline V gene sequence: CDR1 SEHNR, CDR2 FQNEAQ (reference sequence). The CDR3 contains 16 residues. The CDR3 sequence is CASSLSGVRPTYEQYF. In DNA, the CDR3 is TGTGCCAGCAGCTTAAGTGGTGTGCGTCCAACCTACGAGCAGTACTTC.

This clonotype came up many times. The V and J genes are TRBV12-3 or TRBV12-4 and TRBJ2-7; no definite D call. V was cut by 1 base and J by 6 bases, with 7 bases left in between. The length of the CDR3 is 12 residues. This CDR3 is CASSLDGSEQYF. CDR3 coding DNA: TGTGCCAGCAGTTTAGATGGCTCCGAGCAGTACTTC.

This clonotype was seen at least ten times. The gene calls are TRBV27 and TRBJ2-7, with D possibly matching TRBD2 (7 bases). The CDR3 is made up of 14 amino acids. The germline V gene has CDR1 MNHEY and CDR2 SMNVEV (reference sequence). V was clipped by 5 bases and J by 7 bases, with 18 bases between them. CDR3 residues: CASSRGGLRLEQYF. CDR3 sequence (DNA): TGTGCCAGCAGTAGGGGGGGGCTTAGGCTTGAGCAGTACTTC.

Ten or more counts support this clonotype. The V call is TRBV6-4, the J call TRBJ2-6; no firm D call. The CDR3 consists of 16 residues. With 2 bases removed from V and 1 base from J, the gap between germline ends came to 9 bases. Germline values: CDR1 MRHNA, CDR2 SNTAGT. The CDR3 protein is CASSDPTPSGANVLTF. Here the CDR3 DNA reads TGTGCCAGCAGTGACCCCACGCCGTCTGGGGCCAACGTCCTGACTTTC.

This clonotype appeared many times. This CDR3 is CASRGVLAGGPVTQYF. CDR3 sequence (DNA): TGTGCCAGCAGGGGGGTACTAGCGGGAGGGCCTGTGACCCAGTACTTC. The chain uses TRBV6-1 and TRBJ2-5; 13 nucleotides line up with TRBD2. Germline values: CDR1 MNHNS, CDR2 SASEGT. This CDR3 region has 16 residues. With 6 bases clipped from V and 7 bases from J, the junction kept 11 bases outside the gene matches.

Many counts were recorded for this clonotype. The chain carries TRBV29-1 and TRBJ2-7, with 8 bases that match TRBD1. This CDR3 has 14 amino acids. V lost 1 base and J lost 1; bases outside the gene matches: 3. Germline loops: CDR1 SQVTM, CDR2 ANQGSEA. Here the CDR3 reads CSVEVGTGSYEQYF. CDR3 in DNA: TGCAGCGTTGAAGTGGGGACAGGATCCTACGAGCAGTACTTC.

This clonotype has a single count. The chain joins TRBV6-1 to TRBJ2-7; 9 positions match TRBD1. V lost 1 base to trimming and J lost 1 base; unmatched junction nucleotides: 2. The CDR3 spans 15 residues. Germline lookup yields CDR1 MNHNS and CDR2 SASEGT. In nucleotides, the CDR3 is TGTGCCAGCAGTGAAGACGGGACAGGGTCCTACGAGCAGTACTTC. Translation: CASSEDGTGSYEQYF.

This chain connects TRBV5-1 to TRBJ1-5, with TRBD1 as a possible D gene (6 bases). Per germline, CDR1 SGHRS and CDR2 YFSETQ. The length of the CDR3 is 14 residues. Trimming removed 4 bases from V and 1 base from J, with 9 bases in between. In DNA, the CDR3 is TGCGCCAGCAGCCTTGGGACAAGCAATCAGCCCCAGCATTTT. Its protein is CASSLGTSNQPQHF.

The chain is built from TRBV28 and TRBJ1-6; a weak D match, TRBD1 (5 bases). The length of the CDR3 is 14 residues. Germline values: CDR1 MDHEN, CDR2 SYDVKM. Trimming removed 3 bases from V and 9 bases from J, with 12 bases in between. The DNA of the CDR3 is TGTGCCAGCAGTTTTGCCAGGGTTGGTTCACCCCTCCACTTT. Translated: CASSFARVGSPLHF.

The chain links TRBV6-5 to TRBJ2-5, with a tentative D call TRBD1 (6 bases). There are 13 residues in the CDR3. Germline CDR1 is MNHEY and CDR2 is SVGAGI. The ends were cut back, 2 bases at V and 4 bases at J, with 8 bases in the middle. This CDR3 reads CASSYEGGETQYF. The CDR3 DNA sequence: TGTGCCAGCAGTTACGAAGGGGGAGAGACCCAGTACTTC.

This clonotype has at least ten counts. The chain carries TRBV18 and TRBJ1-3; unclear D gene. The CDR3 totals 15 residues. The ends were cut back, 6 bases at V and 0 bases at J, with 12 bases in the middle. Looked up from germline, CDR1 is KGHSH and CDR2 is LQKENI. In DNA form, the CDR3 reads TGTGCCAGCTCTCAGGACGGAAGCTCTGGAAACACCATATATTTT. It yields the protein CASSQDGSSGNTIYF.

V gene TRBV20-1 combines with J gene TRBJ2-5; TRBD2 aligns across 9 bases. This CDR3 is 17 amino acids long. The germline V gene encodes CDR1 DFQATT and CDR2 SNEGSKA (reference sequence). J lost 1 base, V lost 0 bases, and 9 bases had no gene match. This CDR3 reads CSARDGGLAGTQETQYF. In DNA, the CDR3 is TGCAGTGCTAGAGATGGGGGGCTAGCGGGGACCCAAGAGACCCAGTACTTC.

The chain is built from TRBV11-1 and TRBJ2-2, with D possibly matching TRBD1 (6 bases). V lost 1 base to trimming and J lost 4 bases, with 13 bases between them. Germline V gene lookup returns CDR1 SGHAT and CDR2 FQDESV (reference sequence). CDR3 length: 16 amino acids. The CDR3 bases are TGTGCCAGCAGCTTAGGAGGCAGGGGCGGCACCGGGGAGCTGTTTTTT. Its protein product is CASSLGGRGGTGELFF.

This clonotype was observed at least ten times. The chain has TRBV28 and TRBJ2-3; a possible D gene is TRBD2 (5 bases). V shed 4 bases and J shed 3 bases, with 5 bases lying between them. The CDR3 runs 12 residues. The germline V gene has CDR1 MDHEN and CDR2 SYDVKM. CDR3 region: CASSSGTDTQYF. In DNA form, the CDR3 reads TGTGCCAGCAGTTCGGGGACAGATACGCAGTATTTT.